The 5 T cell receptor beta chains below come from one sample, sequenced in a study of early T cells in non-severe SARS-CoV-2 infection (dated by TCRdb to the early 2020s). Libraries were prepared through 5' RACE. TCRdb shows the sequencer as NextSeq 500. The public reads were reprocessed in TCRdb via fastp at Q25 and MiXCR, keeping in-frame beta chains. Identical CDR3 protein sequences are pooled into one entry, listed with their most common genes and DNA. Across this sample there are around 81,000 distinct CDR3 sequences, with more than 13% seen only once. The ten largest account for approximately 10% of the sample. Sequencing used whole blood. The receptor source for this set is an adult who was a healthcare worker with PCR-confirmed SARS-CoV-2 infection or an uninfected control (not recorded which).

At least ten counts were recorded for this clonotype. The DNA of the CDR3 is TGCAGTGCCCCCTTTGGTAGAACGGAGACCCAGTACTTC. Translation gives CSAPFGRTETQYF. This chain connects TRBV20-1 to TRBJ2-5; D ambiguous. Trimming left V 6 bases short and J 5 bases short, with 16 bases between. Looked up from germline, CDR1 is DFQATT and CDR2 is SNEGSKA (reference sequence). The CDR3 runs to 13 residues.

The table lists this clonotype with a few counts. This sequence joins TRBV7-9 and TRBJ1-2; TRBD1 matches at 9 bases. The CDR3 length is 15 residues. V dropped 0 bases and J dropped 6; count of bases not matched to a gene: 5. Germline lookup yields CDR1 SEHNR and CDR2 FQNEAQ (reference sequence). This chain's CDR3 is CASSLAGQGGNGYTF. The CDR3, as DNA: TGTGCCAGCAGCTTAGCGGGACAGGGAGGAAATGGCTACACCTTC.

This clonotype was counted many times. V and J are TRBV7-6 and TRBJ2-3, with no clear D. Germline V CDR1 and CDR2: SGHVS, FNYEAQ. CDR3 length: 14 amino acids. V was cut by 4 bases and J by 0 bases, with 8 bases left in between. CDR3 protein: CASSWVTSTDTQYF. CDR3 DNA: TGTGCCAGCAGCTGGGTTACTAGCACAGATACGCAGTATTTT.

This clonotype has only a few counts. The rearrangement links TRBV10-3 to TRBJ1-1; a possible D gene is TRBD1 (6 bases). This CDR3 has 13 residues. Germline lookup yields CDR1 ENHRY and CDR2 SYGVKD. Trimming removed 8 bases at V and 0 bases at J, with 10 bases between. CDR3 in amino acids: CAIQQGLNTEAFF. CDR3 DNA sequence: TGTGCCATCCAACAGGGCCTGAACACTGAAGCTTTCTTT.

This clonotype came up a few times. The V and J genes are TRBV7-2 and TRBJ1-2; a weak D match, TRBD1 (5 bases). CDR3 length: 14 amino acids. Trimming removed 1 base at V and 8 bases at J, with 14 bases between. The germline V gene encodes CDR1 SGHTA and CDR2 FQGNSA. CDR3 region: CASSLDDRVGGYTF. CDR3 DNA sequence: TGTGCCAGCAGCTTAGATGACAGAGTTGGCGGCTACACCTTC.